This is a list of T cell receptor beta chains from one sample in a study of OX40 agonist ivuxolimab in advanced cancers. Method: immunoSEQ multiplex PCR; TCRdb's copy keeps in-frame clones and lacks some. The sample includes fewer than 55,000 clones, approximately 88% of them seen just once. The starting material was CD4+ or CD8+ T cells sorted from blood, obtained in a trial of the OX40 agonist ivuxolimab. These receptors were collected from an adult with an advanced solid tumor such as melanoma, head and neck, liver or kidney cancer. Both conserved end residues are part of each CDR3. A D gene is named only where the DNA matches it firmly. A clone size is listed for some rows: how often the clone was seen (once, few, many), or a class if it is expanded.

CDR3nt: TGTGCCAGCAGCGGACGGCTTATGAACACTGAAGCTTTCTTT; CDR3aa: CASSGRLMNTEAFF; j_gene: TRBJ1-1; abundance: -; v_gene: TRBV6-1; d_gene: -
CDR3nt: TGTGCCAGTAGGGACAGGGGGAACACTGAAGCTTTCTTT; CDR3aa: CASRDRGNTEAFF; j_gene: TRBJ1-1; abundance: -; v_gene: TRBV19; d_gene: TRBD1
CDR3nt: TGTGCCTGGAGTGTTTCCGGGTACACTGAAGCTTTCTTT; CDR3aa: CAWSVSGYTEAFF; j_gene: TRBJ1-1; abundance: -; v_gene: TRBV30; d_gene: -
CDR3nt: TGTGCCAGCATAGGGACAGGGGGGATCGGGGAGCTGTTTTTT; CDR3aa: CASIGTGGIGELFF; j_gene: TRBJ2-2; abundance: -; v_gene: TRBV2; d_gene: TRBD1
CDR3nt: TGCGCCAGCAGTGAACTCCGGGAGACCCAGTACTTC; CDR3aa: CASSELRETQYF; j_gene: TRBJ2-5; abundance: -; v_gene: TRBV10-2; d_gene: -
CDR3nt: TGTGCCAGTAGTTTAACCCCGGGGCTTGAGACCCAGTACTTC; CDR3aa: CASSLTPGLETQYF; j_gene: TRBJ2-5; abundance: -; v_gene: TRBV19; d_gene: -
CDR3nt: TGTGCCAGCTCACAATGGGCAAACGTCGGTTCACCCCTCCACTTT; CDR3aa: CASSQWANVGSPLHF; j_gene: TRBJ1-6; abundance: few; v_gene: TRBV18; d_gene: -
CDR3nt: TGTGCCAGCAGAGAGACAGGGGCGGGCTATGGCTACACCTTC; CDR3aa: CASRETGAGYGYTF; j_gene: TRBJ1-2; abundance: -; v_gene: TRBV28; d_gene: TRBD1
CDR3nt: TGTGCCAGCAGCCCCGGCGGGGCGGTCAATTTGCAGTTCTTC; CDR3aa: CASSPGGAVNLQFF; j_gene: TRBJ2-1; abundance: -; v_gene: TRBV7-3; d_gene: -
CDR3nt: TGCGCCAGCAGCCAAATCCAGGGGAGCCCTGAAGCTTTCTTT; CDR3aa: CASSQIQGSPEAFF; j_gene: TRBJ1-1; abundance: -; v_gene: TRBV5-1; d_gene: -
CDR3nt: TGTGCCAGCAGCCCAGACTATTTCACAGATACGCAGTATTTT; CDR3aa: CASSPDYFTDTQYF; j_gene: TRBJ2-3; abundance: -; v_gene: TRBV5-4; d_gene: -
CDR3nt: TGCAGCGATCGACAGGGGGCTTTACACAATCAGCCCCAGCATTTT; CDR3aa: CSDRQGALHNQPQHF; j_gene: TRBJ1-5; abundance: -; v_gene: TRBV29-1; d_gene: TRBD1
CDR3nt: TGTGCCAGCAGTTACGGGAGGGGGGGAGGGACTGAAGCTTTCTTT; CDR3aa: CASSYGRGGGTEAFF; j_gene: TRBJ1-1; abundance: once; v_gene: TRBV6-5; d_gene: -
CDR3nt: TGTGCCAGCAGCCCCGACAGGGAGATATCGCAGTATTTT; CDR3aa: CASSPDREISQYF; j_gene: TRBJ2-3; abundance: once; v_gene: TRBV6-1; d_gene: TRBD1
CDR3nt: TGTGCCTGCCTCGGGGGAGCGGATGCGCAGTATTTT; CDR3aa: CACLGGADAQYF; j_gene: TRBJ2-3; abundance: -; v_gene: TRBV28; d_gene: -
CDR3nt: TGCGCCAGCAGCCAAGTGCCTTTTCAGGGAAAAACTGAAGCTTTCTTT; CDR3aa: CASSQVPFQGKTEAFF; j_gene: TRBJ1-1; abundance: -; v_gene: TRBV4-1; d_gene: -
CDR3nt: TGTGCCAGCAGCTCCCGGACAGGGGCGAACACCGGGGAGCTGTTTTTT; CDR3aa: CASSSRTGANTGELFF; j_gene: TRBJ2-2; abundance: -; v_gene: TRBV9; d_gene: TRBD1
CDR3nt: TGTGCCAGCAGTTACCTGGCAGTGTCTGGAAACACCATATATTTT; CDR3aa: CASSYLAVSGNTIYF; j_gene: TRBJ1-3; abundance: -; v_gene: TRBV6-5; d_gene: -
CDR3nt: TGCGCCAGCAGCCTACAGAGCGGGGGAACCGGGGAGCTGTTTTTT; CDR3aa: CASSLQSGGTGELFF; j_gene: TRBJ2-2; abundance: few; v_gene: TRBV5-1; d_gene: TRBD2
CDR3nt: TGCAGTGCTAGGGTGGCGGGGACGCAGTATTTT; CDR3aa: CSARVAGTQYF; j_gene: TRBJ2-3; abundance: -; v_gene: TRBV20-1; d_gene: -
CDR3nt: TGTGCCAGCAGCCAAGCAATCAGGGAAGGCGCACAGCATTTT; CDR3aa: CASSQAIREGAQHF; j_gene: TRBJ1-5; abundance: -; v_gene: TRBV4-2; d_gene: -
CDR3nt: TGCGCCAGCAGCAGAAGAGGTGAGGGCGAGCAGTACTTC; CDR3aa: CASSRRGEGEQYF; j_gene: TRBJ2-7; abundance: few; v_gene: TRBV5-1; d_gene: -
CDR3nt: TGTGCCAGCAGCCAAGATTCCCCATGGGTCAATTACGAGCAGTACTTC; CDR3aa: CASSQDSPWVNYEQYF; j_gene: TRBJ2-7; abundance: -; v_gene: TRBV14; d_gene: -
CDR3nt: TGTGCCAGCAGCGCGGCGTCAGGGGCAGGTGAGCAGTTCTTC; CDR3aa: CASSAASGAGEQFF; j_gene: TRBJ2-1; abundance: -; v_gene: TRBV7-9; d_gene: -
CDR3nt: TGTGCCAGCAGCGTAGACGATGTTAGCTCCTACGAGCAGTACTTC; CDR3aa: CASSVDDVSSYEQYF; j_gene: TRBJ2-7; abundance: once; v_gene: TRBV9; d_gene: -
CDR3nt: TGTGCCAGCAGCCCTCTGGGCAGGGACAATGAGCAGTTCTTC; CDR3aa: CASSPLGRDNEQFF; j_gene: TRBJ2-1; abundance: -; v_gene: TRBV11-2; d_gene: -
CDR3nt: TGTGCCAGCAGCGTAGGACTAGCTCAAGAGACCCAGTACTTC; CDR3aa: CASSVGLAQETQYF; j_gene: TRBJ2-5; abundance: -; v_gene: TRBV9; d_gene: TRBD2
CDR3nt: TGTGCCAGCAGCCAAGGGGGGACAAATACGCAGTATTTT; CDR3aa: CASSQGGTNTQYF; j_gene: TRBJ2-3; abundance: few; v_gene: TRBV7-3; d_gene: -
CDR3nt: TGTGCCAGTAGCCCCGGACAGGGATACTATGGCTACACCTTC; CDR3aa: CASSPGQGYYGYTF; j_gene: TRBJ1-2; abundance: -; v_gene: TRBV19; d_gene: TRBD1
CDR3nt: TGCGCCAGCAGCCAAGAAGGGACTAGCGGCTTCGAGCAGTACTTC; CDR3aa: CASSQEGTSGFEQYF; j_gene: TRBJ2-7; abundance: -; v_gene: TRBV4-3; d_gene: TRBD2
CDR3nt: TGTGCCAGCAGTTCGGACAGGGCTCTTGGAAACACCATATATTTT; CDR3aa: CASSSDRALGNTIYF; j_gene: TRBJ1-3; abundance: -; v_gene: TRBV6-5; d_gene: TRBD1
CDR3nt: TGTGCCAGCAGCCCCCGGGACAGCTCCTACGAGCAGTACTTC; CDR3aa: CASSPRDSSYEQYF; j_gene: TRBJ2-7; abundance: -; v_gene: TRBV7-8; d_gene: TRBD1
CDR3nt: TGTGCCAGCACTCGACAGGGACGGGCAGATACGCAGTATTTT; CDR3aa: CASTRQGRADTQYF; j_gene: TRBJ2-3; abundance: -; v_gene: TRBV2; d_gene: TRBD1
CDR3nt: TGTGCCAGCAGCTTAGAGGCCGGCGAGCAGTACTTC; CDR3aa: CASSLEAGEQYF; j_gene: TRBJ2-7; abundance: -; v_gene: TRBV7-9; d_gene: -
CDR3nt: TGTGCCAGCACTGGGACAGGGCGGGAAAAACTGTTTTTT; CDR3aa: CASTGTGREKLFF; j_gene: TRBJ1-4; abundance: -; v_gene: TRBV2; d_gene: TRBD1
CDR3nt: TGTGCCGGCAGCTTAACCGGATCTGGAAACACCATATATTTT; CDR3aa: CAGSLTGSGNTIYF; j_gene: TRBJ1-3; abundance: -; v_gene: TRBV7-9; d_gene: -
CDR3nt: TGTGCCAGCAGTGTGAACTGGGACAGCAATGAGCAGTTCTTC; CDR3aa: CASSVNWDSNEQFF; j_gene: TRBJ2-1; abundance: -; v_gene: TRBV6-1; d_gene: TRBD1
CDR3nt: TGTGCCAGCAGCTTAAGAGCGGGATACATGAACACTGAAGCTTTCTTT; CDR3aa: CASSLRAGYMNTEAFF; j_gene: TRBJ1-1; abundance: -; v_gene: TRBV7-2; d_gene: -
CDR3nt: TGTGCCCAGGACAGGGGTAATGAGCAGTTCTTC; CDR3aa: CAQDRGNEQFF; j_gene: TRBJ2-1; abundance: -; v_gene: TRBV30; d_gene: TRBD1
CDR3nt: TGTGCCAGCAGCTATGGGGGGGGTAGGACTGAAGCTTTCTTT; CDR3aa: CASSYGGGRTEAFF; j_gene: TRBJ1-1; abundance: -; v_gene: TRBV7-8; d_gene: -
CDR3nt: TGTGCCAGCCACCCAGGCACTGTGGGTGAGACCCAGTACTTC; CDR3aa: CASHPGTVGETQYF; j_gene: TRBJ2-5; abundance: -; v_gene: TRBV2; d_gene: -
CDR3nt: TGCGCCAGCAGCTTGGCGACAGGCTACGAGCAGTACTTC; CDR3aa: CASSLATGYEQYF; j_gene: TRBJ2-7; abundance: medium-sized; v_gene: TRBV5-1; d_gene: -